This T cell receptor (beta chain) was captured by sequencing in a study of cytomegalovirus exposure and HLA in healthy donors. CDR3 length: 15 residues. The V and J ends lost 4 bases and 5 bases, in that order; junction bases with no gene match: 8. Germline values: CDR1 MGHDK, CDR2 SYGVNS. The PCR contained 60 Vbeta and 13 Jbeta primers. The data were produced by immunoSEQ multiplex PCR, yet TCRdb's version contains in-frame clones alone and is incomplete. The sample contains about 150,000 clones, approximately 84% of which appear only once. Note on this clone: Antigen unknown.

General study results and limits: V segments that were indistinguishable, TRBV6-2 and TRBV6-3 among them, were omitted from analysis. Altogether, 164 TCR beta chains were recorded as cytomegalovirus-associated. A few chains tied to CMV proved CMV antigen-specific in vitro.

This TCR was recovered from a woman in her 40s in good health and CMV-seropositive. The rearrangement links TRBV25-1 to TRBJ2-3; TRBD1 agrees at 8 bases. Material: PBMCs. The CDR3 sequence: CASSAGQVFGDTQYF. The CDR3 DNA sequence: TGTGCCAGCAGTGCGGGACAGGTGTTTGGAGATACGCAGTATTTT.